Each of the 27 T cell receptor beta chains below was sequenced from the same sample in a study of CD8 T cells in ankylosing spondylitis. TCRdb analysed the 5' RACE reads with MiXCR anew, one entry per CDR3 protein. The table shows 200,000 to 300,000 distinct CDR3 sequences, with 30% to 40% occurring only once. Sequenced material: blood, either unsorted or a sorted T cell fraction (not recorded which). Source of these receptors: a male donor with ankylosing spondylitis or in good health (not recorded which).

The rearrangement uses TRBV27 and TRBJ2-2; no definite D call. V was clipped by 3 bases and J by 3 bases, with 8 bases between them. In germline, CDR1 is MNHEY, CDR2 SMNVEV (reference sequence). CDR3 length: 14 residues. Here the CDR3 reads CASSLVGYTGELFF. The DNA of the CDR3 is TGTGCCAGCAGTTTGGTGGGGTACACCGGGGAGCTGTTTTTT.

V and J are TRBV5-1 and TRBJ1-5; D is perhaps TRBD1 (5 bases). There are 13 residues in the CDR3. Per germline, CDR1 SGHRS and CDR2 YFSETQ. The germline V and J ends were trimmed by 4 bases and 4 bases, with 9 bases remaining between them. The chain's CDR3 is CASSVRGNQPQHF. In DNA form, the CDR3 reads TGCGCCAGCAGCGTACGGGGGAATCAGCCCCAGCATTTT.

The chain employs TRBV29-1 and TRBJ2-7, with a weak D call TRBD2 (5 bases). V was pared by 4 bases and J by 5 bases, with 15 bases between. The CDR3 extends over 13 amino acids. Germline assignment: CDR1 SQVTM and CDR2 ANQGSEA. The CDR3: CSVGTRAANEQYF. CDR3 nucleotides: TGCAGCGTTGGCACGCGGGCGGCTAACGAGCAGTACTTC.

Notes on this clonotype: This may stem from a read error, because a much larger clone lies one nucleotide away. The rearrangement uses TRBV7-3 and TRBJ1-1; D is undetermined. The CDR3 spans 13 residues. Germline lookup yields CDR1 SGHTA and CDR2 FQGTGA. The DNA for the CDR3 is TGTGGCAGCAGCTTAACCCCAAACACTGAAGCTTTCTTT. Its translation: CGSSLTPNTEAFF.

This clonotype was seen a handful of times. This chain joins TRBV15 and TRBJ2-5; maybe TRBD1 (6 bases). CDR1 and CDR2 from the germline V gene are LNHNV and YYDKDF (reference sequence). The length of the CDR3 is 16 residues. V lost 3 bases to trimming and J lost 0 bases, with 14 bases between them. The CDR3 DNA reads as TGTGCCACCAGCAGGCCCTGGGGGCTTTACCAAGAGACCCAGTACTTC. As protein: CATSRPWGLYQETQYF.

This clonotype appeared a few times. The chain uses TRBV5-1 and TRBJ2-3; TRBD2 agrees at 10 bases. CDR3 length: 19 amino acids. Looked up from germline, CDR1 is SGHRS and CDR2 is YFSETQ. J gave up 0 bases and V 1 base, and 11 bases lay outside the gene matches. The CDR3 nucleotides read TGCGCCAGCAGCTTGATGGAAGCGGGGGGGTTCAAGAGCACAGATACGCAGTATTTT. It translates to CASSLMEAGGFKSTDTQYF.

The table lists this clonotype with a count of one. The genes are TRBV4-1 and TRBJ1-5; unclear D gene. The CDR3 length is 17 residues. V shed 3 bases and J shed 2 bases, with 17 bases lying between them. CDR1 is MGHRA and CDR2 is YSYEKL in the germline V gene. In DNA, the CDR3 is TGCGCCAGCAGCCACTCAAAGGAGGATGGCGGCAATCAGCCCCAGCATTTT. Translating it yields CASSHSKEDGGNQPQHF.

V is TRBV10-2 and J is TRBJ2-7, with D perhaps matching TRBD2 (6 bases). The CDR3 loop spans 14 amino acids. Trimming shortened V by 3 bases and J by 3 bases, and 12 bases separated the two germline ends. Germline V gene data show CDR1 as WSHSY and CDR2 as SAAADI. The chain's CDR3 is CASSEPGLYYEQYF. The CDR3, as DNA: TGCGCCAGCAGTGAACCGGGACTTTACTACGAGCAGTACTTC.

This clonotype has a count of ten or more. This chain connects TRBV20-1 to TRBJ1-5, with D unclear. V was pared by 3 bases and J by 7 bases, with 7 bases between. Germline CDR1 and CDR2: DFQATT and SNEGSKA (reference sequence). The CDR3 spans 11 residues. DNA for the CDR3: TGCAGTGCTAGCGGAGAGCAGCCCCAGCATTTT. As protein: CSASGEQPQHF.

This clonotype was seen many times. The V call is TRBV29-1, the J call TRBJ1-1; D gene unclear. V shed 0 bases and J shed 2 bases, with 4 bases lying between them. Germline loops: CDR1 SQVTM, CDR2 ANQGSEA. The length of the CDR3 is 12 residues. The CDR3, as DNA: TGCAGCGTTGAAGAACAAAACACTGAAGCTTTCTTT. Its translation: CSVEEQNTEAFF.

The genes are TRBV10-3 and TRBJ2-1, with D possibly matching TRBD2 (5 bases). There are 14 residues in the CDR3. CDR1 and CDR2 from the germline V gene are ENHRY and SYGVKD. V was cut by 10 bases and J by 3 bases, with 16 bases left in between. The CDR3 region has the DNA TGTGCCACCTCACGGGGTTCGGTCTACAATGAGCAGTTCTTC. Translated: CATSRGSVYNEQFF.

There are a few counts of this clonotype. This rearrangement joins TRBV28 to TRBJ2-7; 7 nucleotides match TRBD2. This CDR3 spans 14 amino acids. CDR1 MDHEN and CDR2 SYDVKM come from the germline V gene. V lost 11 bases to trimming and J lost 0 bases; unmatched junction nucleotides: 10. The CDR3 DNA reads as TGTGCCGCCTGGGCGGGGGACCTCTCCTACGAGCAGTACTTC. Protein: CAAWAGDLSYEQYF. Filled out from reference TRBV28 and TRBJ2-7, the complete variable domain reads DVKVTQSSRYLVKRTGEKVFLECVQDMDHENMFWYRQDPGLGLRLIYFSYDVKMKEKGDIPEGYSVSREKKERFSLILESASTNQTSMYLCAAWAGDLSYEQYFGPGTRLTVT.

V usage is TRBV20-1 and J usage is TRBJ2-1; D not resolved. The CDR3 sequence is 13 residues long. Per germline, CDR1 DFQATT and CDR2 SNEGSKA (reference sequence). V was clipped by 3 bases and J by 2 bases, with 8 bases between them. This chain's CDR3 is CSASPSAYNEQFF. Here the CDR3 DNA reads TGCAGTGCTAGTCCTAGTGCCTACAATGAGCAGTTCTTC.

This clonotype was seen many times. This chain joins TRBV12-3 or TRBV12-4 and TRBJ2-5; unclear D gene. Trimming cost V 2 bases and J 5 bases, with 3 bases left between them. The CDR3 is 11 amino acids. DNA for the CDR3: TGTGCCAGCAGTTTAATCGAGACCCAGTACTTC. Its protein product is CASSLIETQYF.

This clonotype was seen only a few times. This chain uses TRBV6-1 with TRBJ1-5; TRBD1 matches at 7 bases. After removal of 6 bases from V and 7 bases from J, the junction contained 9 bases not matched to a gene. CDR3 length equals 14 residues. CDR1 is MNHNS and CDR2 is SASEGT in the germline V gene. CDR3 protein: CASRMTGSDQPQHF. The CDR3 DNA is TGTGCCAGCAGGATGACAGGGAGTGACCAGCCCCAGCATTTT.

This clonotype was seen only a few times. The rearrangement joins TRBV5-5 to TRBJ2-1; TRBD1 matches 8 bases. Per germline, CDR1 SGHKS and CDR2 YYEKEE (reference sequence). The CDR3 loop spans 16 amino acids. The trim removed 2 bases at V and 1 base at J, leaving 5 bases unmatched. For the CDR3, the DNA is TGTGCCAGCAGCTTAACCGGGACAGGATCCTACAATGAGCAGTTCTTC. Translating gives CASSLTGTGSYNEQFF. Looking up the rest from reference TRBV5-5 and TRBJ2-1 gives the full variable domain: DAGVTQSPTHLIKTRGQQVTLRCSPISGHKSVSWYQQVLGQGPQFIFQYYEKEERGRGNFPDRFSARQFPNYSSELNVNALLLGDSALYLCASSLTGTGSYNEQFFGPGTRLTVL.

The chain joins TRBV7-2 to TRBJ1-6, with TRBD1 matching 8 bases. The trim removed 1 base at V and 10 bases at J, leaving 9 bases unmatched. The CDR3 loop spans 16 amino acids. Germline CDR1 SGHTA, CDR2 FQGNSA. In DNA, the CDR3 is TGTGCCAGCAGCTTAGGGACAGGGTTTTCCCGATCACCCCTCCACTTT. This encodes CASSLGTGFSRSPLHF. Variable domain in full (rest from reference TRBV7-2 and TRBJ1-6): GAGVSQSPSNKVTEKGKDVELRCDPISGHTALYWYRQSLGQGLEFLIYFQGNSAPDKSGLPSDRFSAERTGGSVSTLTIQRTQQEDSAVYLCASSLGTGFSRSPLHFGNGTRLTVT.

The J gene is TRBJ2-1, the V gene TRBV20-1; TRBD2 matches at 16 bases. Germline assignment: CDR1 DFQATT and CDR2 SNEGSKA (reference sequence). This CDR3 contains 15 residues. Trimming removed 3 bases from V and 9 bases from J; junction bases left unmatched: 5. The CDR3 sequence is CSARGGLAGGLEQFF. The CDR3 DNA reads TGCAGTGCTAGGGGGGGACTAGCGGGGGGGCTTGAGCAGTTCTTC.

The rearrangement joins TRBV5-6 to TRBJ1-1; 8 bases are a match to TRBD1. The V and J ends lost 4 bases and 0 bases, in that order; junction bases with no gene match: 5. This CDR3 has 15 amino acids. Germline V lookup: CDR1 SGHDT, CDR2 YYEEEE. The CDR3, as DNA: TGTGCCAGCAGCATAAGGGACAGGATGAACACTGAAGCTTTCTTT. Residues: CASSIRDRMNTEAFF.

V gene TRBV12-3 or TRBV12-4 combines with J gene TRBJ2-5; TRBD2 aligns across 13 bases. This CDR3 has 15 amino acids. V dropped 5 bases and J dropped 5; count of bases not matched to a gene: 5. This CDR3 is CASSRLAGGRETQYF. The CDR3 DNA sequence: TGTGCCAGCAGTCGACTAGCGGGGGGCCGGGAGACCCAGTACTTC.

This clonotype has only a few counts. The CDR3 protein is CASSAGQLLTDTQYF. For the CDR3, the DNA is TGCGCCAGCAGCGCGGGACAGCTACTCACAGATACGCAGTATTTT. The V call is TRBV5-1, the J call TRBJ2-3; tentative D call: TRBD1 (7 bases). The V end was cut by 4 bases, the J end by 2 bases, with 14 bases between. This CDR3 contains 15 residues. Germline V lookup: CDR1 SGHRS, CDR2 YFSETQ.

Only a few counts were recorded for this clonotype. The rearrangement links TRBV12-3 or TRBV12-4 to TRBJ2-7; the D call may be TRBD1 or TRBD2 (6 bases each). The CDR3 extends over 14 amino acids. The germline V and J ends were trimmed by 3 bases and 3 bases, with 12 bases remaining between them. In DNA form, the CDR3 reads TGTGCCAGCAGTTTCGGGGGCACCGGCTACGAGCAGTACTTC. Translating gives CASSFGGTGYEQYF.

The chain joins TRBV7-2 to TRBJ1-1; 9 bases map to TRBD1. Germline loops: CDR1 SGHTA, CDR2 FQGNSA. V shed 2 bases and J 1 base; nucleotides not matched to a gene: 8. This CDR3 contains 17 residues. This CDR3 is CASSLYRGLKWNTEAFF. CDR3 bases: TGTGCCAGCAGCTTATACAGGGGGCTTAAGTGGAACACTGAAGCTTTCTTT.

The chain has TRBV24-1 and TRBJ1-1; TRBD1 might be the D (6 bases). This CDR3 has 19 amino acids. The germline gives CDR1 KGHDR, CDR2 SFDVKD. The germline V and J ends were trimmed by 0 bases and 4 bases, with 23 bases remaining between them. CDR3 nucleotides: TGTGCCACCAGTGATTTGTTGGGGCGCCCCTACCTCAGGGGCACTGAAGCTTTCTTT. It yields the protein CATSDLLGRPYLRGTEAFF.

The chain has TRBV28 and TRBJ2-5; the D call may be TRBD1 or TRBD2 (5 bases each). CDR1 and CDR2 (germline): MDHEN, SYDVKM. Deletions cut 6 bases from V and 7 bases from J, with 12 bases between. The CDR3 spans 12 residues. DNA for the CDR3: TGTGCCAGCAGGGGGGTGGCGCGGACCCAGTACTTC. It yields the protein CASRGVARTQYF.

This sequence joins TRBV4-2 and TRBJ2-5; 11 nucleotides line up with TRBD2. CDR1 is LGHNA, CDR2 YNFKEQ, per germline. The CDR3 extends over 16 amino acids. V was clipped by 1 base and J by 6 bases; unmatched bases: 7. CDR3 amino acids: CASSQGLGLAGQTQYF. The CDR3 region has the DNA TGTGCCAGCAGCCAAGGCCTCGGACTAGCGGGTCAGACCCAGTACTTC.

This clonotype was seen just once. V and J are TRBV5-5 and TRBJ1-5; D ambiguous. Germline loops: CDR1 SGHKS, CDR2 YYEKEE (reference sequence). V dropped 2 bases and J dropped 3 bases, with 12 bases sitting between them. The CDR3 extends over 15 amino acids. Here the CDR3 reads CASSFSDWDNQPQHF. DNA of the CDR3: TGTGCCAGCAGCTTTTCGGACTGGGACAATCAGCCCCAGCATTTT.